This TCR beta chain was sequenced during a study of radiotherapy plus CTLA-4 blockade in lung cancer. Study findings and constraints: Dynamics of early blood T cell clones, together with interferon-beta, were reportedly the best predictors of response.

TCRdb's copy holds only in-frame clones and misses some; the assay was immunoSEQ multiplex PCR. The sample records 80,000 to 95,000 clones, 83% being singletons. About this clone: Its antigen is unknown.

Per germline, CDR1 PRHDT and CDR2 FYEKMQ (reference sequence). The CDR3 runs to 12 residues. V was shortened by 0 bases and J by 8 bases, with 5 bases between the two germline ends. The chain joins TRBV13 to TRBJ2-4; D uncertain. The receptor comes from a human donor with non-small cell lung cancer who had stable disease on radiotherapy plus ipilimumab. Sequencing used peripheral blood, obtained from a patient treated with radiotherapy plus ipilimumab. CDR3 sequence (DNA): TGTGCCAGCAGCTTAGGCAATTACATTCAGTACTTC. Translated: CASSLGNYIQYF.